The source of this TCR beta chain is a study of CD8 T cells in ankylosing spondylitis. Regarding this clonotype: Its antigen remains unknown.

Using quantitative 5'-RACE with molecular barcodes, the authors made TCR beta libraries. TCRdb used MiXCR to reprocess the 5' RACE reads, holding one entry per CDR3 protein. The sample shows about 250,000 distinct CDR3 sequences, about a sixth of them seen only once. The CDR3 consists of 11 residues. The V gene lost 6 bases and the J gene lost 3 bases, with 6 bases spanning the gap. Germline V gene data show CDR1 as SGHRS and CDR2 as YFSETQ. Study-level findings and limits: Reportedly, disease-linked clones are significantly enriched in ankylosing spondylitis patients' matched synovial fluid. A motif of roughly eight highly homologous TCR beta variants was seen as apparently characteristic of ankylosing spondylitis blood.

Sequencing input: blood, either unsorted or a sorted T cell fraction (not recorded which). J is TRBJ1-1 and V is TRBV5-1; weak D call: TRBD1 (5 bases). The sequence was collected from a male donor with ankylosing spondylitis or in good health (not recorded which). The CDR3 here is CASKGHTEAFF. The CDR3 bases are TGCGCCAGCAAGGGACACACTGAAGCTTTCTTT.